There are a few counts of the clone carrying this T cell receptor beta chain. TCRdb redid the calling of the 5' RACE reads with MiXCR, one entry per CDR3 protein. The repertoire holds approximately 29,000 distinct CDR3 sequences, with roughly 6.6% as singletons. The sample is drawn from a study of early T cells in non-severe SARS-CoV-2 infection. Germline CDR1 reads LNHDA; CDR2 reads SQIVND (reference sequence). V gave up 3 bases and J gave up 7 bases, with 15 bases separating them. The CDR3 sequence is 15 residues long. J is TRBJ2-2 and V is TRBV19; D is perhaps TRBD2 (6 bases). Sequenced material: whole blood. The clonotype originates from an adult who was a healthcare worker with PCR-confirmed SARS-CoV-2 infection or an uninfected control (not recorded which). CDR3 bases: TGTGCCAGTAGTATCTTGGAGGGGAGGCTCGGGGAGCTGTTTTTT. Protein: CASSILEGRLGELFF.